Following are 17 T cell receptor beta chains from one sample sequenced in a study of regulatory T cells in long-lasting Graves disease. Combining iRepertoire HTBI primers with Arm-PCR of CDR3 regions, the authors built TCR beta libraries. TCRdb itself ran the multiplex PCR reads through MiXCR, one entry per CDR3 protein. The sample has fewer than 550,000 distinct CDR3 sequences; more than 15% are singletons. Time point defined: newly diagnosed GD, antithyroid drugs for less than 3 months. Generation of the TCR library employed RNA extracted from PBMCs. This sample also appeared in a second study, on T cells in Graves' hyperthyroidism and ophthalmopathy.

The sequencing here drew on peripheral blood mononuclear cells (PBMCs), taken at new diagnosis, from a patient treated with antithyroid drugs. The receptors derive from a woman aged 40 to 65 with Graves disease.

Ten or more counts support this clonotype. This chain connects TRBV6-1 to TRBJ2-2, with TRBD1 matching 9 bases. Trimming removed 9 bases from V and 6 bases from J; junction bases left unmatched: 2. The CDR3 loop spans 12 amino acids. Germline lookup yields CDR1 MNHNS and CDR2 SASEGT. The DNA for the CDR3 is TGTGCCAGTAGACAGGGGGCCGGGGAGCTGTTTTTT. As protein: CASRQGAGELFF.

This clonotype showed up many times. This chain connects TRBV11-3 to TRBJ1-1, with D possibly TRBD1 on 5 matching bases. The germline V gene has CDR1 SGHNT and CDR2 YENEEA. The CDR3 contains 18 residues. The V end lost 5 bases, the J end lost 0 bases, and 22 bases lay between the germline ends. DNA of the CDR3: TGTGCCAGCAGCCCTCGGGGGTGGGCGGGGTCGATGAACACTGAAGCTTTCTTT. It encodes CASSPRGWAGSMNTEAFF.

Many counts were recorded for this clonotype. The rearrangement joins TRBV6-1 to TRBJ1-1, with no clear D. CDR3 length: 14 amino acids. V dropped 4 bases and J dropped 0 bases, with 9 bases sitting between them. Germline V CDR1 and CDR2: MNHNS, SASEGT. This CDR3 is CASSVRAVNTEAFF. CDR3 sequence (DNA): TGTGCCAGCAGTGTTAGAGCAGTGAACACTGAAGCTTTCTTT.

The rearrangement links TRBV6-1 to TRBJ2-2; D may be TRBD1 or TRBD2 (5 bases each). Deletions cut 5 bases from V and 4 bases from J, with 14 bases between. Germline assignment: CDR1 MNHNS and CDR2 SASEGT. CDR3 size: 15 residues. DNA for the CDR3: TGTGCCAGCAGTACGCCTCCAGGGACCACCGGGGAGCTGTTTTTT. Protein sequence: CASSTPPGTTGELFF.

This clonotype was detected many times. The J gene is TRBJ1-3, the V gene TRBV2, with unresolved D. The CDR3 runs 17 residues. Germline lookup yields CDR1 SNHLY and CDR2 FYNNEI. V gave up 3 bases and J gave up 0 bases, with 15 bases separating them. The DNA for the CDR3 is TGTGCCAGCAGTGAGTTCTTAGGCCGGATCTCTGGAAACACCATATATTTT. Its translation is CASSEFLGRISGNTIYF.

The V gene is TRBV10-3, the J gene TRBJ2-2; TRBD1 matches at 7 bases. The CDR3 is made up of 14 amino acids. V trimming: 10 bases; J trimming: 0 bases; junction bases outside the gene matches: 5. CDR1 is ENHRY and CDR2 is SYGVKD in the germline V gene. CDR3 nucleotides: TGTGCCACCCGGACAGGACCGAACACCGGGGAGCTGTTTTTT. This translates into CATRTGPNTGELFF.

This clonotype was detected ten times or more. This chain links TRBV20-1 with TRBJ2-7, with TRBD1 identical over 7 bases. Germline values: CDR1 DFQATT, CDR2 SNEGSKA (reference sequence). The CDR3 totals 13 residues. The CDR3 spells CSGLKGAGGEQYF. As DNA, the CDR3 is TGCAGCGGCCTAAAGGGGGCAGGAGGCGAGCAGTACTTC.

The chain combines TRBV6-1 with TRBJ2-1; 10 nucleotides agree with TRBD2. The germline CDR1 and CDR2 sequences are MNHNS and SASEGT. The CDR3 spans 14 residues. V dropped 5 bases and J dropped 3; count of bases not matched to a gene: 1. CDR3 DNA sequence: TGTGCCAGCAGTAGCGGGGGGGTCTACAATGAGCAGTTCTTC. This encodes CASSSGGVYNEQFF.

This clonotype was detected a few times. Relative to the germline gene, one junction end is altered; a read error may explain this. This rearrangement joins TRBV11-1 to TRBJ1-1; a weak D match, TRBD1 (5 bases). Germline CDR1 and CDR2: SGHAT and FQDESV (reference sequence). The CDR3 spans 14 residues. The CDR3 region has the DNA TGTGCCAGCAGCTTGGGACCGGGGGTCGCTGAAGCCTTCTTT. Its protein product is CASSLGPGVAEAFF.

The table lists this clonotype with a few counts. This sequence joins TRBV11-3 and TRBJ2-2, with D perhaps matching TRBD1 or TRBD2 (6 bases each). The CDR3 runs 16 residues. The V gene's germline CDR1 is SGHNT and CDR2 YENEEA. The V gene lost 5 bases and the J gene lost 1 base, with 14 bases spanning the gap. CDR3 sequence (DNA): TGTGCCAGCAGCCAGACCAGGGGACTGAACACCGGGGAGCTGTTTTTT. This codes for CASSQTRGLNTGELFF.

In this sample, this clonotype turned up many times. The rearrangement joins TRBV6-5 to TRBJ2-3; D is perhaps TRBD2 (6 bases). The CDR3 is 17 amino acids. V was clipped by 0 bases and J by 0 bases, with 13 bases between them. CDR1 MNHEY and CDR2 SVGAGI come from the germline V gene. CDR3 DNA sequence: TGTGCCAGCAGTTACTCGCCAACTAGCCCTAGCACAGATACGCAGTATTTT. Encoded protein: CASSYSPTSPSTDTQYF.

This sequence joins TRBV7-2 and TRBJ1-2; maybe TRBD1 (5 bases). V lost 1 base and J 5 bases, leaving 14 bases between the germline ends. CDR3 length equals 15 residues. Germline V gene lookup returns CDR1 SGHTA and CDR2 FQGNSA. The chain's CDR3 is CASSLVYRPGYGYTF. CDR3 nucleotides: TGTGCCAGCAGCTTAGTATACAGGCCGGGGTATGGCTACACCTTC.

The V call is TRBV5-1, the J call TRBJ1-6; 7 nucleotides align to TRBD1. J was trimmed by 7 bases and V by 4 bases; bases with no gene match: 8. Germline V gene lookup returns CDR1 SGHRS and CDR2 YFSETQ. The CDR3 has 15 residues. The CDR3 here is CASSPKGAENSPLHF. The CDR3, as DNA: TGCGCCAGCAGCCCAAAGGGGGCAGAGAATTCACCCCTCCACTTT.

Worth noting for this clonotype: This may arise from a read error, as a much more abundant clone is one base away. The chain is built from TRBV6-2 or TRBV6-3 and TRBJ1-1; D is possibly TRBD1 (5 bases). The CDR3 consists of 19 residues. Per germline, CDR1 MNHEY and CDR2 SVGEGT. V lost 2 bases, J lost 1 base, and 23 bases lay in between. Here the CDR3 DNA reads TGTGCCAGCAGTTACCCGATACCCAAACGGGCAGGGTGGAACACTGAAGCTTTCTTT. Amino acid sequence: CASSYPIPKRAGWNTEAFF.

This clonotype appeared a few times. The CDR3 DNA sequence: TGTGCCAGCAGCCAAGCGTTCACAGGGAACTATGGCTACACCTTC. It yields the protein CASSQAFTGNYGYTF. The chain is built from TRBV3-1 and TRBJ1-2, with D possibly being TRBD1 (6 bases). CDR1 is LGHDT and CDR2 is YNNKEL in the germline V gene (reference sequence). The V gene lost 1 base and the J gene lost 2 bases, with 11 bases spanning the gap. CDR3 size: 15 residues. Full variable domain (rest looked up from reference TRBV3-1 and TRBJ1-2): DTAVSQTPKYLVTQMGNDKSIKCEQNLGHDTMYWYKQDSKKFLKIMFSYNNKELIINETVPNRFSPKSPDKAHLNLHINSLELGDSAVYFCASSQAFTGNYGYTFGSGTRLTVV.

This clonotype was observed at least ten times. The rearrangement uses TRBV6-2 or TRBV6-3 and TRBJ2-1; 7 nucleotides line up with TRBD1. The CDR3 covers 15 residues. V shed 4 bases and J 7 bases; nucleotides not matched to a gene: 10. Germline CDR1 MNHEY, CDR2 SVGEGT. The CDR3 sequence: CASSSSGTVKNEQFF. In nucleotides, the CDR3 is TGTGCCAGCAGTTCCTCCGGGACAGTTAAGAATGAGCAGTTCTTC.

This clonotype was seen a few times. This is likely an artifact of a read error, given a far larger clone one base away. The gene calls are TRBV6-5 and TRBJ2-7, with D perhaps matching TRBD1 or TRBD2 (5 bases each). In germline, CDR1 is MNHEY, CDR2 SVGAGI. This CDR3 has 15 residues. As DNA, the CDR3 is TGCGCCGGCAGCGGAGGCCGGGACCCTCAATACGAGCAGTACTTC. Amino acids: CAGSGGRDPQYEQYF.